Here is one T cell receptor beta chain with its context. The antigen remains unidentified. The germline CDR1 and CDR2 sequences are ENHRY and SYGVKD. V gave up 2 bases and J gave up 4 bases, with 11 bases separating them. There are 14 residues in the CDR3. This record comes from a study of T cell repertoires in cytomegalovirus infection. Study-wide background: Evidence of both CMV infection and a matching HLA type came from public TCR beta signatures.

TCRdb independently ran MiXCR on the reads; one entry per CDR3 protein. The data hold just over 300,000 distinct CDR3 sequences, with around a sixth observed a single time. Study-wide points: HLA-C-restricted CMV clonotypes gave the most frequent clonotype in two of eight donors. Cumulated frequencies of public TCR beta families served to identify carriers of CMV plus the relevant HLA.

Sample: PBMCs. The TCR sequence derives from a human donor in good health (CMV status not recorded). Some clones in this sample may be carry-over from other donors' samples. The chain couples TRBV10-3 to TRBJ1-1; D gene ambiguous. The CDR3 DNA reads as TGTGCCATCAGTGAGAGAATCTCTGGCACTGAAGCTTTCTTT. It specifies CAISERISGTEAFF.